This T cell receptor beta chain emerged from a study of cytomegalovirus exposure and HLA in healthy donors. Whole-study findings and limits: Across donors, most TCRs were seen rarely, yet some public ones were widespread. A later analysis found first-cohort TCR clusters tended to co-occur in the 90 to 150 validation repertoires.

Trimming shortened V by 4 bases and J by 3 bases, and 13 bases separated the two germline ends. The CDR3 covers 14 residues. Germline V gene lookup returns CDR1 SNHLY and CDR2 FYNNEI. Generated by immunoSEQ multiplex PCR, the TCRdb table keeps only in-frame clones and is missing some. The top ten hold 0.8% to 0.85% of the sample, which has hundreds of thousands of clones, more than 80% seen once. Points on this clone: Its antigen is as yet unknown.

This sequence was found in a woman aged 18-29 years in good health and CMV-seronegative. The V call is TRBV2, the J call TRBJ2-7; D is possibly TRBD1 (5 bases). The sequenced sample was PBMCs. In nucleotides, the CDR3 is TGTGCCAGCAGTGGTATTACAGGAATCTACGAGCAGTACTTC. Translated, it gives CASSGITGIYEQYF.